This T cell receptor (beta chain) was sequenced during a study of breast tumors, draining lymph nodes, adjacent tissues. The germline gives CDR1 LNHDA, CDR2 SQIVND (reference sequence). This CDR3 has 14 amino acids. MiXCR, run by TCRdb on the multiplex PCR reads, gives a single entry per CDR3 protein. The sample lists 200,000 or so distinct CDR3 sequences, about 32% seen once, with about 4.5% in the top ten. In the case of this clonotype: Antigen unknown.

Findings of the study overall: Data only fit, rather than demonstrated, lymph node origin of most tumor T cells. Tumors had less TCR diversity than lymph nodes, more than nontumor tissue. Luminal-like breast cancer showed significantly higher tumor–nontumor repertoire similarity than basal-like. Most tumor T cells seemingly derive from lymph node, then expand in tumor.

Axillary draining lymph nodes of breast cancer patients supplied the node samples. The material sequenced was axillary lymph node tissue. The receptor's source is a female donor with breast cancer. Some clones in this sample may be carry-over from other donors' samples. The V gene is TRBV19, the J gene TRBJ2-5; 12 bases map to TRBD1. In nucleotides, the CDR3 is TGTGCTAGAGTGGGGACAGGGGGCTCAGAGACCCAGTACTTC. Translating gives CARVGTGGSETQYF.